Sequencing of this T cell receptor beta chain was carried out in a study of identical twins. Using its own MiXCR run on the 5' RACE reads, TCRdb lists one record per CDR3 protein. The table shows 200,000 to 250,000 distinct CDR3 sequences, with approximately 7.8% occurring only once. The V end was cut by 6 bases, the J end by 6 bases, with 18 bases between. The CDR3 contains 15 residues. Broader study findings: Within cord blood, abundant beta clonotypes carried fewer insertions, but memory repertoires showed no such trend.

In its sample, this clonotype was seen many times. Its target is unknown. The donors were all healthy and Caucasian. Separately, the same data were catalogued under a study of yellow fever vaccine responses in identical twins.

The chain links TRBV12-3 or TRBV12-4 to TRBJ2-1, with D tentatively TRBD2 (5 bases). Sequencing input: CD8+ T cells sorted from blood. The TCR sequence derives from a young woman in good health. The chain's CDR3 is CASSSHLIGGNEQFF. CDR3 in DNA: TGTGCCAGCAGCTCCCACCTAATTGGAGGCAATGAGCAGTTCTTC.